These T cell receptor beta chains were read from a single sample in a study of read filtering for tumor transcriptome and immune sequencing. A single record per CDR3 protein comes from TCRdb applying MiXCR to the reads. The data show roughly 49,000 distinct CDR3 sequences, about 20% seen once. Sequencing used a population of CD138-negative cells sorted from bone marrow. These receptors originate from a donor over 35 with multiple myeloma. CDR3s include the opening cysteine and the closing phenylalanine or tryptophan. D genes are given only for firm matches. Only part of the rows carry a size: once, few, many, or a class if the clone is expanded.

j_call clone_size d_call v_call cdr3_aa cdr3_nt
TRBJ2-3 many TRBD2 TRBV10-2 CASSLLAGGADTQYF TGCGCCAGCAGTTTACTAGCGGGAGGCGCAGATACGCAGTATTTT
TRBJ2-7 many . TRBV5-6 CASSLVTGPGLMIEQYF TGTGCCAGCAGCTTGGTCACGGGGCCGGGACTGATGATCGAGCAGTACTTC
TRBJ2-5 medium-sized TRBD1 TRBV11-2 CASSPDGGQGDQETQYF TGTGCCAGCAGCCCAGATGGGGGACAGGGGGACCAAGAGACCCAGTACTTC
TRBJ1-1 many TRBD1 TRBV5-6 CASSRQGETEAFF TGTGCCAGCAGTCGACAGGGGGAAACTGAAGCTTTCTTT
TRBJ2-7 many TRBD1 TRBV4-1 CASSQRTGNEQYF TGCGCCAGCAGCCAAAGGACAGGGAACGAGCAGTACTTC
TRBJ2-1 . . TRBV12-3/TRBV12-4 CASSLVYDEQFF TGTGCCAGCAGTTTAGTCTACGATGAGCAGTTCTTC
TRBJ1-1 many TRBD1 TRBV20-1 CSAAGTGNTEAFF TGCAGTGCGGCCGGGACAGGGAACACTGAAGCTTTCTTT
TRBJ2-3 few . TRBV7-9 CASSPGTSTDTQYF TGTGCCAGCAGTCCCGGGACAAGCACAGATACGCAGTATTTT
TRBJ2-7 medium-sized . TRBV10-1 CASSESGSGDEQYF TGCGCCAGCAGTGAGTCGGGTTCGGGAGACGAGCAGTACTTC
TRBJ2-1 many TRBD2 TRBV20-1 CSAGTSGRNEQFF TGCAGTGCCGGGACTAGCGGGAGAAATGAGCAGTTCTTC
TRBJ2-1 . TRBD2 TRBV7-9 CASSTGTSGLRSYNEQFF TGTGCCAGCAGCACGGGGACTAGCGGGCTGCGCTCCTACAATGAGCAGTTCTTC